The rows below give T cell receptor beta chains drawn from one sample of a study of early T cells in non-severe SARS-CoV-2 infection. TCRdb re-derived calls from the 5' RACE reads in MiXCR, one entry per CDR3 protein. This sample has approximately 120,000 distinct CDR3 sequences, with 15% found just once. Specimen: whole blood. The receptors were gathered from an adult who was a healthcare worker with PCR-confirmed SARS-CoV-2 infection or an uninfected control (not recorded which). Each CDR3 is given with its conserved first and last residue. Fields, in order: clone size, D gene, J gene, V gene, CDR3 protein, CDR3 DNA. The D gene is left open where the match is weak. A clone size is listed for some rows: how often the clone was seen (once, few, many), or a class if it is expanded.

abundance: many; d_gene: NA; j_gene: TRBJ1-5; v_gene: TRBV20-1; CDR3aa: CSARGGTQPQHF; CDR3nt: TGCAGTGCTAGAGGGGGCACTCAGCCCCAGCATTTT
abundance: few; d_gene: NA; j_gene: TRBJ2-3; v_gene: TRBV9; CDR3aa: CASSVLARTGDTQYF; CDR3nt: TGTGCCAGCAGCGTACTGGCCAGAACGGGCGATACGCAGTATTTT
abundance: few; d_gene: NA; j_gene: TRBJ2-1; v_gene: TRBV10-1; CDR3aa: CASSGAGAAYNEQFF; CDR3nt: TGCGCCAGCAGCGGCGCGGGGGCCGCATACAATGAGCAGTTCTTC
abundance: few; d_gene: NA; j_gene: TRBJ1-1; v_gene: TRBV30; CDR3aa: CAWSPPRPRLNTEAFF; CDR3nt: TGTGCCTGGAGTCCCCCGAGGCCTCGGCTGAACACTGAAGCTTTCTTT
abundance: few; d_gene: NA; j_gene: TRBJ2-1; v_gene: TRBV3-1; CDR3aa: CASSQELLRTYNEQFF; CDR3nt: TGTGCCAGCAGCCAAGAATTATTGCGCACCTACAATGAGCAGTTCTTC
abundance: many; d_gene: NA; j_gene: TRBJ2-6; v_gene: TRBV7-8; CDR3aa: CASSLVIGVGEVRANVLTF; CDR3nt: TGTGCCAGCAGCTTAGTCATAGGGGTAGGGGAGGTGAGGGCCAACGTCCTGACTTTC
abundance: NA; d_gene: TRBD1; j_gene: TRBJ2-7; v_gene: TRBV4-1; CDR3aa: CASRPGQGPSYEQYF; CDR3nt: TGCGCCAGCAGGCCGGGACAGGGCCCCTCCTACGAGCAGTACTTC
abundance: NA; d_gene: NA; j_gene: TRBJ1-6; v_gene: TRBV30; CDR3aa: CAWNFVNSPLHF; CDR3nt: TGTGCCTGGAACTTTGTAAACTCACCCCTCCACTTT
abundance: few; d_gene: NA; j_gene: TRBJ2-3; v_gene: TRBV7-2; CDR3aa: CASSFQPTDTQYF; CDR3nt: TGTGCCAGCAGCTTCCAACCGACAGATACGCAGTATTTT
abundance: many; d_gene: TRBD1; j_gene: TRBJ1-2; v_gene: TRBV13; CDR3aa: CASSLTGQGYTF; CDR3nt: TGTGCCAGCAGCCTGACAGGGCAGGGCTACACCTTC
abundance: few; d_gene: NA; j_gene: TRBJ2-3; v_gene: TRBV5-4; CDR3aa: CASSFRGTQYF; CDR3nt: TGTGCCAGCAGCTTCCGGGGTACGCAGTATTTT
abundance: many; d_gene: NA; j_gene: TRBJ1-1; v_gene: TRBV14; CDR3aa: CASRKQGNTEAFF; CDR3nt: TGTGCCAGCAGGAAACAGGGGAACACTGAAGCTTTCTTT
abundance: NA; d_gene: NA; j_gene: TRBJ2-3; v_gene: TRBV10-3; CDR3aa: CAISGVQRPDTQYF; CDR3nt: TGTGCCATCAGTGGAGTTCAGCGCCCAGATACGCAGTATTTT
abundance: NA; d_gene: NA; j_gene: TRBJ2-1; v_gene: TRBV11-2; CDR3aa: CASSPRNEQFF; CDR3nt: TGTGCCAGCAGCCCTCGTAACGAGCAGTTCTTC
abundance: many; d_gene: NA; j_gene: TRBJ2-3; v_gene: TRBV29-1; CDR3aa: CSVEGKPFTDTQYF; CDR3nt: TGCAGCGTTGAAGGGAAACCTTTCACAGATACGCAGTATTTT
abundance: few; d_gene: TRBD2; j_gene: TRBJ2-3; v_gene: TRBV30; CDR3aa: CASALAGGQDTQYF; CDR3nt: TGTGCCTCCGCCCTAGCGGGGGGGCAGGATACGCAGTATTTT
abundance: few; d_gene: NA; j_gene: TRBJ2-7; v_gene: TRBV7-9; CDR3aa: CASSLGQGNEQYF; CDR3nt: TGTGCCAGCAGCTTAGGTCAGGGGAACGAGCAGTACTTC
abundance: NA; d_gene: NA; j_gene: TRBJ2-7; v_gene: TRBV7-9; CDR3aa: CASSYGLYEQYF; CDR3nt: TGTGCCAGCAGCTACGGCCTGTACGAGCAGTACTTC
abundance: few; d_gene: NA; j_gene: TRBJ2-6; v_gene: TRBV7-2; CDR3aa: CASSPISGANVLTF; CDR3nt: TGTGCCAGCAGCCCAATAAGCGGGGCCAACGTCCTGACTTTC
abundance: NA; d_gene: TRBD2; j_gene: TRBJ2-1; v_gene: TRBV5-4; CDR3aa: CASSPGLVGGWNEQFF; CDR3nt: TGTGCCAGCAGTCCCGGACTAGTGGGGGGGTGGAATGAGCAGTTCTTC
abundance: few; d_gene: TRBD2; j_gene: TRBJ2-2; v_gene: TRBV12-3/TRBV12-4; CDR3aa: CASGLGGRAGEPFF; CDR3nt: TGTGCCAGCGGACTAGGTGGGCGCGCCGGGGAGCCGTTTTTT
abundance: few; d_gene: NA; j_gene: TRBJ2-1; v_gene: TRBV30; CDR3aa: CAWTFGGPSYNEQFF; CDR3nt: TGTGCCTGGACCTTCGGGGGGCCGTCCTACAATGAGCAGTTCTTC
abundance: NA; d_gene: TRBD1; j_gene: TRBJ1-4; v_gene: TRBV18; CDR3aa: CASSPTATGAEKLFF; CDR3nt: TGTGCCAGCTCGCCAACCGCGACAGGGGCTGAAAAACTGTTTTTT
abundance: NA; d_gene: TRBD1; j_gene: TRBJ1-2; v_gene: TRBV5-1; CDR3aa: CASSLVQGASSYGYTF; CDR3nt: TGCGCCAGCAGCTTGGTCCAGGGGGCGAGCTCCTATGGCTACACCTTC
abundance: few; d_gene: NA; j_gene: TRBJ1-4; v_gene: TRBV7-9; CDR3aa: CAKRQSEKLFF; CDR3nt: TGCGCCAAGAGGCAGAGTGAAAAACTGTTTTTT
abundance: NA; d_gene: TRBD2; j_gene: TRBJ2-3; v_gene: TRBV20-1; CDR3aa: CSALSGGAMYTQYF; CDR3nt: TGCAGTGCCCTAAGCGGGGGGGCCATGTATACGCAGTATTTT
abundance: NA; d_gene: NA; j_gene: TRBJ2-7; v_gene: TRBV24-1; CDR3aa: CVTSDSDRDGGGLHEQYF; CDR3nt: TGTGTCACCAGTGATTCGGACAGGGATGGCGGGGGGCTGCACGAGCAGTACTTC
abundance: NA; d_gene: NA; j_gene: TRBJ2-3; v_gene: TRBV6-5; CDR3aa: CASTTEQVPDTQYF; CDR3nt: TGTGCCAGCACCACAGAGCAGGTGCCAGATACGCAGTATTTT
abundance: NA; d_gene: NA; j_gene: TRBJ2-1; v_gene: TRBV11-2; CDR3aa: CASSLVTVLGDEQFF; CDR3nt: TGTGCCAGCAGCTTAGTTACAGTCCTCGGAGATGAGCAGTTCTTC
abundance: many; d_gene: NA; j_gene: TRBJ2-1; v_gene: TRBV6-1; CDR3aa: CASSQLSSYNEQFF; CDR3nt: TGTGCCAGCAGTCAACTGAGCTCCTACAATGAGCAGTTCTTC
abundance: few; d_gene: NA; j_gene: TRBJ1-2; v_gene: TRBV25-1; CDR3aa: CASSEYRSPSEGYTF; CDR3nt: TGTGCCAGCAGTGAATACCGAAGCCCCAGCGAGGGCTACACCTTC
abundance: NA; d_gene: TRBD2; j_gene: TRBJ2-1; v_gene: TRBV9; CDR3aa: CASSSSGLAGDNEQFF; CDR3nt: TGTGCCAGCAGCTCCTCCGGGCTAGCGGGGGACAATGAGCAGTTCTTC
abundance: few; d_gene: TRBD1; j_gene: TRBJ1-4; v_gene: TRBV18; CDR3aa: CASSPLGDSEKLFF; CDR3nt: TGTGCCAGCTCACCATTGGGGGACAGCGAAAAACTGTTTTTT
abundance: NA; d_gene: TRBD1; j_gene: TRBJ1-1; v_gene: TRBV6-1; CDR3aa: CASSVAIKGAGTEAFF; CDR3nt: TGTGCCAGCAGTGTTGCGATAAAGGGGGCGGGGACTGAAGCTTTCTTT
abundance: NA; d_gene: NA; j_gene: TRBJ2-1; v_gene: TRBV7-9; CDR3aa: CASLGGIYNEQFF; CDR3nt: TGTGCCAGCTTGGGCGGAATCTACAATGAGCAGTTCTTC
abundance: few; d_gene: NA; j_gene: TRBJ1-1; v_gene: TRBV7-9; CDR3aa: CASSTLTLMNTEAFF; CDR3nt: TGTGCCAGCAGCACCCTGACACTCATGAACACTGAAGCTTTCTTT
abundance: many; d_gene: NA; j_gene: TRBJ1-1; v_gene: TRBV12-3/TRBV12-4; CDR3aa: CASSFPGTEAFF; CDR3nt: TGTGCCAGCAGCTTTCCGGGGACTGAAGCTTTCTTT
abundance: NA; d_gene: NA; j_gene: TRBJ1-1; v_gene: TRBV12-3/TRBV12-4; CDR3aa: CASSRARGWNTEAFF; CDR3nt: TGTGCCAGCAGTCGGGCCCGGGGGTGGAACACTGAAGCTTTCTTT
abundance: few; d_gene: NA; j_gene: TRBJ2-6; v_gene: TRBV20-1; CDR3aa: CSATPTSGANVLTF; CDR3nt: TGCAGTGCTACCCCAACGTCTGGGGCCAACGTCCTGACTTTC
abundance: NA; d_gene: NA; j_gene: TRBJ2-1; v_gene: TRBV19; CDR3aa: CASSPGLLNEQFF; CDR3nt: TGTGCCAGTAGTCCCGGACTATTAAATGAGCAGTTCTTC
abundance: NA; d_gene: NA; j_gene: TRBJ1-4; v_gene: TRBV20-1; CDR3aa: CSARIFAPNEKLFF; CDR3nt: TGCAGTGCTAGAATTTTCGCGCCTAATGAAAAACTGTTTTTT
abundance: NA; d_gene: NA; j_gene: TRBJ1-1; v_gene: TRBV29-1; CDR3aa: CSATENTEAFF; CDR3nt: TGCAGCGCGACAGAGAACACTGAAGCTTTCTTT
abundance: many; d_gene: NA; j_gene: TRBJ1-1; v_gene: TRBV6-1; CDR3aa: CASSDWGGTEAFF; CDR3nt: TGTGCCAGCAGTGACTGGGGTGGCACTGAAGCTTTCTTT
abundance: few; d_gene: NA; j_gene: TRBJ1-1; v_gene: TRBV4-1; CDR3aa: CASSQGQTGGSEAFF; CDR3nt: TGCGCCAGCAGCCAAGGGCAGACTGGAGGCAGTGAAGCTTTCTTT
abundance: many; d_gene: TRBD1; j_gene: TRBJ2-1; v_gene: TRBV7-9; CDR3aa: CASSRQGYNEQFF; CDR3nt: TGTGCCAGCAGCAGACAGGGATACAATGAGCAGTTCTTC
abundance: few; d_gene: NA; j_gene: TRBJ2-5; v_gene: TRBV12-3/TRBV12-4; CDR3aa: CASSLDSQTQYF; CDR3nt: TGTGCCAGCAGTTTGGACAGCCAGACCCAGTACTTC
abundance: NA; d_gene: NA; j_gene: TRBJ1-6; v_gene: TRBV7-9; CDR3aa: CASSLDSISPLHF; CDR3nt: TGTGCCAGCAGCTTAGACTCTATCTCACCCCTCCACTTT
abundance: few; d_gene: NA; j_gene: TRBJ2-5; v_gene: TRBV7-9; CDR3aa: CASSLTETQYF; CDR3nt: TGTGCCAGCAGCTTAACGGAGACCCAGTACTTC
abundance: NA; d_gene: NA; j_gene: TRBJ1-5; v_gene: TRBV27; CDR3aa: CASSIRGSNQPQHF; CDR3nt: TGTGCCAGCAGTATCCGTGGGAGCAATCAGCCCCAGCATTTT
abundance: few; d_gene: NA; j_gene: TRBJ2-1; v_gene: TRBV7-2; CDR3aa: CASSETDRPYNEQFF; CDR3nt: TGTGCCAGCAGCGAGACAGATCGTCCCTACAATGAGCAGTTCTTC
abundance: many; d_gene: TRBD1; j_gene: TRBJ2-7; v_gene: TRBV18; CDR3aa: CASSPRGRLQGAYEQYF; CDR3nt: TGTGCCAGCTCACCGAGGGGCCGACTCCAGGGGGCCTACGAGCAGTACTTC
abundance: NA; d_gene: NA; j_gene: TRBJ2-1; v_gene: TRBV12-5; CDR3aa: CASGSPEGRGNEQFF; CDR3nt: TGTGCTAGTGGTTCCCCTGAGGGGCGCGGAAATGAGCAGTTCTTC
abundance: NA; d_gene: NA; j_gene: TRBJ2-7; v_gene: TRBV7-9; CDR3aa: CASSWSGETGNSF; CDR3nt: TGTGCCAGCAGCTGGAGCGGGGAGACAGGGAATAGCTTC
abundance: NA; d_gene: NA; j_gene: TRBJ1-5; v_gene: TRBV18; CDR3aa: CASSPPGVNQPQHF; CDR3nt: TGTGCCAGCTCACCACCAGGGGTGAATCAGCCCCAGCATTTT
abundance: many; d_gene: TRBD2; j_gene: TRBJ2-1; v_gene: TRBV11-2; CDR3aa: CASSLQLAGGLNEQFF; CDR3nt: TGTGCCAGCAGCCTCCAACTAGCGGGGGGGCTTAATGAGCAGTTCTTC
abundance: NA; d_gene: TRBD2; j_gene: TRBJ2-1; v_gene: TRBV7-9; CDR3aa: CASRIVAGGLNEQFF; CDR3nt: TGTGCCAGCAGAATAGTGGCGGGGGGCCTCAATGAGCAGTTCTTC